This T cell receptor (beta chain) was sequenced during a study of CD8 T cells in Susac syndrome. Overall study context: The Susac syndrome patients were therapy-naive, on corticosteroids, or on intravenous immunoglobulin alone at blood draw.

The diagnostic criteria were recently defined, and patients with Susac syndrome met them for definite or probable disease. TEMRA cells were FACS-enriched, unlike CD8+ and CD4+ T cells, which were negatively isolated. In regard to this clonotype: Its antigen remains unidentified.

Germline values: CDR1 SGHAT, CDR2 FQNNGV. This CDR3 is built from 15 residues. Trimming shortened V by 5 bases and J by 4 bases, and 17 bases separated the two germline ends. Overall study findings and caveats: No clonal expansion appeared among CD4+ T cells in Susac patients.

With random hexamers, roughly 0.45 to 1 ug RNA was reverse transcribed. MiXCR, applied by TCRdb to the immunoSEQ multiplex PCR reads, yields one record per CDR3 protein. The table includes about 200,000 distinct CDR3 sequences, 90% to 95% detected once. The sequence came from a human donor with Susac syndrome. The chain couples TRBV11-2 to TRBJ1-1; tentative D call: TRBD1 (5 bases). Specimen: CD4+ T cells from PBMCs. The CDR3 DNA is TGTGCCAGCAGCCCCTTTGAGCTGCAGGGCACTGAAGCTTTCTTT. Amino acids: CASSPFELQGTEAFF. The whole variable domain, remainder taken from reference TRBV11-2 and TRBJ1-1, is EAGVAQSPRYKIIEKRQSVAFWCNPISGHATLYWYQQILGQGPKLLIQFQNNGVVDDSQLPKDRFSAERLKGVDSTLKIQPAKLEDSAVYLCASSPFELQGTEAFFGQGTRLTVV.